This T cell receptor (beta chain) came from a study of control samples from healthy donors and cancer patients. Germline values: CDR1 WSHSY, CDR2 SAAADI. Trimming removed 7 bases at V and 2 bases at J, with 9 bases between. The length of the CDR3 is 14 residues. Generated by immunoSEQ multiplex PCR, the TCRdb table keeps only in-frame clones and is missing some. The sample holds about 140,000 clones, 85% to 95% seen once. The chain joins TRBV10-2 to TRBJ1-6, with D maybe TRBD1 (5 bases). The source is a man in his forties or fifties in good health. Sequenced material: blood. The CDR3 protein is CASKRGPYNSPLHF. CDR3 DNA sequence: TGCGCCAGCAAGAGGGGACCCTATAATTCACCCCTCCACTTT.